The 27 T cell receptor beta chains given below trace back to one sample, sequenced in a study of radiation and T cells in renal cell carcinoma. Time point specified: blood 4 weeks post-SBRT, at nephrectomy. Treatment given: 15 Gy SBRT to primary tumor, nephrectomy 4 weeks later. Profiling relied on immunoSEQ multiplex PCR, and the TCRdb table lists in-frame clones only, not all of them. The table lists roughly 160,000 clones, roughly 90% of them singletons. The material sequenced was blood, taken from a patient whose treatment included radiotherapy and nephrectomy. Receptor source: a woman in her forties or fifties with renal cell carcinoma.

The V call is TRBV21-1, the J call TRBJ1-1; the DNA was not compared with TRBD1, the D call given in the table. TRBV21-1 corresponds to a pseudogene. CDR3 length equals 18 residues. The CDR3 sequence is CASSTSGTGLIMNTEAFF. The DNA of the CDR3 is TGTGCCAGCAGCACATCCGGGACAGGACTGATCATGAACACTGAAGCTTTCTTT.

Only one count was recorded for this clone. The gene calls are TRBV9 and TRBJ2-3, with 7 bases aligning to TRBD2. The V gene's germline CDR1 is SGDLS and CDR2 YYNGEE. J gave up 7 bases and V 3 bases, and 11 bases lay outside the gene matches. CDR3 length equals 15 residues. The CDR3 DNA is TGTGCCAGCAGCGGGAGACTAGCCGCCGGGTATACGCAGTATTTT. Its translation is CASSGRLAAGYTQYF.

The V gene is TRBV30, the J gene TRBJ2-1; TRBD2 might be the D (7 bases). Germline CDR1 reads GTSNPN; CDR2 reads SVGIG (reference sequence). V gave up 4 bases and J gave up 0 bases, with 25 bases separating them. The CDR3 totals 19 residues. The CDR3 here is CAWTPKTQPGGRSYNEQFF. The DNA for the CDR3 is TGTGCCTGGACCCCAAAGACCCAACCGGGGGGCCGCTCCTACAATGAGCAGTTCTTC.

This chain links TRBV19 with TRBJ2-7; D call uncertain. The CDR3 runs 14 residues. Germline V gene lookup returns CDR1 LNHDA and CDR2 SQIVND (reference sequence). The ends were cut back, 4 bases at V and 3 bases at J, with 13 bases in the middle. The chain's CDR3 is CASSNSLPIYEQYF. CDR3 DNA: TGTGCCAGTAGTAACAGCCTTCCCATCTACGAGCAGTACTTC. The full variable domain, rest sourced from reference TRBV19 and TRBJ2-7, is DGGITQSPKYLFRKEGQNVTLSCEQNLNHDAMYWYRQDPGQGLRLIYYSQIVNDFQKGDIAEGYSVSREKKESFPLTVTSAQKNPTAFYLCASSNSLPIYEQYFGPGTRLTVT.

There are a few counts of this clone. The chain couples TRBV4-3 to TRBJ2-5, with D maybe TRBD2 (5 bases). Trimming removed 1 base at V and 5 bases at J, with 11 bases between. Germline V CDR1 and CDR2: LGHNA, YSLEER. This CDR3 has 14 residues. CDR3 DNA: TGCGCCAGCAGCCAAGTTATCGGGGAGGAGACCCAGTACTTC. Translating gives CASSQVIGEETQYF.

The gene calls are TRBV7-8 and TRBJ2-2; 7 nucleotides align to TRBD1. CDR1 is SGHVS and CDR2 is FQNEAQ in the germline V gene. V was pared by 5 bases and J by 4 bases, with 7 bases of the junction left unmatched. The CDR3 consists of 15 residues. The CDR3 nucleotides are TGTGCCAGCAGCATGGACAGGATGGGCACCGGGGAGCTGTTTTTT. Protein: CASSMDRMGTGELFF.

The V call is TRBV30, the J call TRBJ1-2; 12 positions agree with TRBD1. This CDR3 comprises 14 residues. The ends lost 6 bases at V and 8 bases at J; junction bases unmatched: 10. Germline assignment: CDR1 GTSNPN and CDR2 SVGIG (reference sequence). The CDR3 loop reads CACSPGQGAGGYTF. CDR3 nucleotide sequence: TGTGCCTGCTCACCGGGACAGGGGGCGGGCGGCTACACCTTC. Together with reference TRBV30 and TRBJ1-2, the CDR3 gives the full variable domain: SQTIHQWPATLVQPVGSPLSLECTVEGTSNPNLYWYRQAAGRGLQLLFYSVGIGQISSEVPQNLSASRPQDRQFILSSKKLLLSDSGFYLCACSPGQGAGGYTFGSGTRLTVV.

The chain links TRBV19 to TRBJ2-7; TRBD1 matches 8 bases. Germline CDR1 LNHDA, CDR2 SQIVND (reference sequence). V shed 6 bases, J shed 6 bases, and the junction held 13 bases outside the gene matches. CDR3 length: 15 amino acids. This CDR3 reads CASSRGTGLGREQYF. The CDR3 DNA is TGTGCCAGTAGCCGTGGGACAGGCCTGGGGCGCGAGCAGTACTTC.

This clone appeared once. The chain carries TRBV10-1 and TRBJ1-2; possible D gene TRBD1, 5 bases. The CDR3 is 13 amino acids. CDR1 is WNHNN and CDR2 is SYGVQD in the germline V gene (reference sequence). CDR3 in amino acids: CPQSYRTHYGYTF. The CDR3 DNA is TGCCCCCAGAGCTACAGGACCCACTATGGCTACACCTTC.

This clone was recorded once. The CDR3: CATSRDKGTGYLGDTQYF. Written as DNA, the CDR3 is TGTGCCACCAGCAGAGATAAAGGGACAGGGTATTTGGGGGATACGCAGTATTTT. V gene TRBV15 combines with J gene TRBJ2-3; 9 positions agree with TRBD1. J was trimmed by 6 bases and V by 0 bases; bases with no gene match: 13. This CDR3 is 18 amino acids long. From germline, CDR1 is LNHNV and CDR2 YYDKDF (reference sequence). The whole variable domain, filled in from reference TRBV15 and TRBJ2-3, reads DAMVIQNPRYQVTQFGKPVTLSCSQTLNHNVMYWYQQKSSQAPKLLFHYYDKDFNNEADTPDNFQSRRPNTSFCFLDIRSPGLGDTAMYLCATSRDKGTGYLGDTQYFGPGTRLTVL.

This clone has a single count. This rearrangement joins TRBV29-1 to TRBJ2-1, with D tentatively TRBD2 (7 bases). The CDR3 length is 14 residues. With 7 bases removed from V and 2 bases from J, the gap between germline ends came to 15 bases. Germline CDR1 and CDR2: SQVTM and ANQGSEA. The CDR3 DNA reads as TGCAGCGGGGGGCCGGGGGGACCCTACAATGAGCAGTTCTTC. Translated: CSGGPGGPYNEQFF.

The rearrangement joins TRBV6-5 to TRBJ1-5; D is perhaps TRBD1 (5 bases). Germline loops: CDR1 MNHEY, CDR2 SVGAGI. Deletions cut 0 bases from V and 5 bases from J, with 11 bases between. The CDR3 has 15 amino acids. CDR3 region: CASSYSGDGDQPQHF. The DNA for the CDR3 is TGTGCCAGCAGTTACTCAGGGGATGGGGATCAGCCCCAGCATTTT.

DNA of the CDR3: TGTGCCAGCTCACGTGGAAATGGTCCCAATATAATGAAAGGACTGTTTTTT. Its translation: CASSRGNGPNIMKGLFF. The chain combines TRBV18 with TRBJ1-4, with D unresolved. This CDR3 region has 17 residues. V was shortened by 4 bases and J by 13 bases, with 28 bases between the two germline ends. CDR1 and CDR2 from the germline V gene are KGHSH and LQKENI. The variable domain in full, with the rest retrieved from reference TRBV18 and TRBJ1-4, is NAGVMQNPRHLVRRRGQEARLRCSPMKGHSHVYWYRQLPEEGLKFMVYLQKENIIDESGMPKERFSAEFPKEGPSILRIQQVVRGDSAAYFCASSRGNGPNIMKGLFFGSGTQLSVL.

The chain recombines TRBV9 with TRBJ2-3; a weak D match, TRBD2 (5 bases). Germline CDR1 SGDLS, CDR2 YYNGEE. Between the trimmed V and J ends, which lost 0 bases and 2 bases, there was a span of 10 bases. CDR3 length equals 15 residues. CDR3 amino acids: CASSVGAGNTDTQYF. The CDR3 nucleotides are TGTGCCAGCAGCGTAGGGGCGGGCAACACAGATACGCAGTATTTT.

The chain joins TRBV19 to TRBJ1-5, with 8 bases matching TRBD1. V was pared by 6 bases and J by 2 bases, with 6 bases of the junction left unmatched. Germline CDR1 and CDR2: LNHDA and SQIVND (reference sequence). This CDR3 has 15 amino acids. This CDR3 reads CASRVDRGRNQPQHF. The CDR3 coding sequence is TGTGCCAGTAGGGTAGACAGGGGACGCAATCAGCCCCAGCATTTT.

The chain recombines TRBV6-6 with TRBJ2-3, with a weak D call TRBD2 (6 bases). CDR1 is MNHNY, CDR2 SVGAGI, per germline (reference sequence). With 4 bases removed from V and 0 bases from J, the gap between germline ends came to 8 bases. This CDR3 is 14 amino acids long. The CDR3 DNA is TGTGCCAGCAGTTCCGGGACTAGCACAGATACGCAGTATTTT. The encoded protein is CASSSGTSTDTQYF.

Notes on this clone: The same CDR3 arises from other DNA sequences in this sample as well. The rearrangement uses TRBV5-6 and TRBJ2-7; a weak D match, TRBD2 (5 bases). The CDR3 covers 12 residues. V dropped 0 bases and J dropped 5 bases, with 6 bases sitting between them. Germline values: CDR1 SGHDT, CDR2 YYEEEE. CDR3 in DNA: TGTGCCAGCAGCTTGGTCGGGGACGAGCAGTACTTC. Its translation is CASSLVGDEQYF.

CDR3 bases: TGTGCCAGCAGCGGGAGAGATACGCAGTATTTT. This translates into CASSGRDTQYF. The chain joins TRBV6-5 to TRBJ2-3; possible D gene TRBD2, 6 bases. Germline V gene lookup returns CDR1 MNHEY and CDR2 SVGAGI. This CDR3 has 11 amino acids. V was pared by 6 bases and J by 5 bases, with 6 bases between.

This chain uses TRBV2 with TRBJ2-2; D may match TRBD1 or TRBD2 (6 bases each). Germline CDR1 SNHLY, CDR2 FYNNEI. CDR3 length equals 14 residues. V dropped 4 bases and J dropped 7 bases, with 13 bases sitting between them. The CDR3 DNA is TGTGCCAGCAGTGGGGGGGCTGGTAACGGGGAGCTGTTTTTT. Its protein is CASSGGAGNGELFF. Full variable domain (outside the CDR3, taken from reference TRBV2 and TRBJ2-2): EPEVTQTPSHQVTQMGQEVILRCVPISNHLYFYWYRQILGQKVEFLVSFYNNEISEKSEIFDDQFSVERPDGSNFTLKIRSTKLEDSAMYFCASSGGAGNGELFFGEGSRLTVL.

CDR3 in DNA: TGTGCCAGCAGTGACCAGGGTTGGCAGGACCCCCTGAACACTGAAGCTTTCTTT. As protein: CASSDQGWQDPLNTEAFF. The gene calls are TRBV2 and TRBJ1-1, with D perhaps matching TRBD1 (5 bases). V lost 3 bases and J lost 0, with 20 bases in between. CDR3 size: 18 residues. Germline lookup yields CDR1 SNHLY and CDR2 FYNNEI. The full variable domain, rest sourced from reference TRBV2 and TRBJ1-1, is EPEVTQTPSHQVTQMGQEVILRCVPISNHLYFYWYRQILGQKVEFLVSFYNNEISEKSEIFDDQFSVERPDGSNFTLKIRSTKLEDSAMYFCASSDQGWQDPLNTEAFFGQGTRLTVV.

CDR3 nucleotides: TGTGCCAGCAGCTCCGGACAGTTCCAGCCCCAGCATTTT. Translated: CASSSGQFQPQHF. This chain links TRBV7-2 with TRBJ1-5; D perhaps matches TRBD1 (6 bases). V gave up 4 bases and J gave up 7 bases, with 11 bases separating them. The CDR3 spans 13 residues. CDR1 is SGHTA, CDR2 FQGNSA, per germline.

The rearrangement links TRBV6-6 to TRBJ2-1; 10 bases line up with TRBD1. The ends lost 6 bases at V and 6 bases at J; junction bases unmatched: 8. In germline, CDR1 is MNHNY, CDR2 SVGAGI (reference sequence). The CDR3 is 15 residues long. The CDR3 reads CASSFGTGEGNEQFF. The DNA of the CDR3 is TGTGCCAGCAGCTTTGGGACAGGGGAAGGCAATGAGCAGTTCTTC.

This chain links TRBV5-6 with TRBJ2-5; 12 nucleotides agree with TRBD2. V was pared by 2 bases and J by 5 bases, with 10 bases of the junction left unmatched. The CDR3 is made up of 17 amino acids. CDR1 SGHDT and CDR2 YYEEEE come from the germline V gene. This CDR3 reads CASSLLTSGGSGETQYF. CDR3 DNA: TGTGCCAGCAGCTTACTGACTAGCGGGGGTTCGGGGGAGACCCAGTACTTC.

This clone appeared a single time. The chain couples TRBV7-2 to TRBJ1-6; a weak D match, TRBD1 (6 bases). V was cut by 5 bases and J by 7 bases, with 9 bases left in between. The CDR3 sequence is 13 residues long. From germline, CDR1 is SGHTA and CDR2 FQGNSA. Here the CDR3 DNA reads TGTGCCAGCAGCCCCGGGACAAATTCACCCCTCCACTTT. It translates to CASSPGTNSPLHF.

As regards this clone: This same CDR3 is encoded by further DNA sequences in the sample. The chain carries TRBV4-2 and TRBJ1-2, with a possible D match to TRBD1 (6 bases). Trimming pared 0 bases from V and 1 base from J, leaving 9 bases between. CDR3 length: 15 residues. Germline loops: CDR1 LGHNA, CDR2 YNFKEQ. CDR3 residues: CASSQDPDSNYGYTF. For the CDR3, the DNA is TGTGCCAGCAGCCAAGATCCGGACAGTAACTATGGCTACACCTTC.

The chain's CDR3 is CASSPPAGAHETQYF. In nucleotides, the CDR3 is TGTGCCAGCAGCCCGCCAGCGGGGGCTCACGAGACCCAGTACTTC. The gene calls are TRBV4-2 and TRBJ2-5; 8 nucleotides align to TRBD2. The CDR3 covers 15 residues. V shed 4 bases and J 5 bases; nucleotides not matched to a gene: 9. Germline V gene sequence: CDR1 LGHNA, CDR2 YNFKEQ.

This chain joins TRBV4-2 and TRBJ2-5, with 8 bases that match TRBD2. The germline V gene has CDR1 LGHNA and CDR2 YNFKEQ. After removal of 0 bases from V and 0 bases from J, the junction contained 12 bases not matched to a gene. The CDR3 loop spans 19 amino acids. In nucleotides, the CDR3 is TGTGCCAGCAGCCAAGATCAAAGCGGGGGCCTCAAGAACCAAGAGACCCAGTACTTC. Its protein product is CASSQDQSGGLKNQETQYF.